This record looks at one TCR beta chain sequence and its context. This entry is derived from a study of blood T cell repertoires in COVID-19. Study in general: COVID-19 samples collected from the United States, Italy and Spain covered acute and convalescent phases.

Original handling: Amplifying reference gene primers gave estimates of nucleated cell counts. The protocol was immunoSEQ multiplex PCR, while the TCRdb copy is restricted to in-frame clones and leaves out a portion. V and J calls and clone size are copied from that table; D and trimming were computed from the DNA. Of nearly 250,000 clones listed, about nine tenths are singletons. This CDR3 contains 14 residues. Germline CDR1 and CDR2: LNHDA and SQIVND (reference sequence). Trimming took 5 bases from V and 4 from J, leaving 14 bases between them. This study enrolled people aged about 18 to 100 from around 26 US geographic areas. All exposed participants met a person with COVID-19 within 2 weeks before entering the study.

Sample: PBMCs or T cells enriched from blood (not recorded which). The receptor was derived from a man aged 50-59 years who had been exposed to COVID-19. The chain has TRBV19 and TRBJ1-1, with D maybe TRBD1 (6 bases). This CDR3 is CASSQQGRGTEAFF. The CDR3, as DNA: TGTGCCAGTAGTCAACAGGGCAGGGGCACTGAAGCTTTCTTT.